Listed below are T cell receptor beta chains from one sample, sequenced in a study of T-cell memory formation after mild COVID-19. TCRdb reanalysed the 5' RACE reads using MiXCR and keeps one entry per CDR3 protein. The sample contains 140,000 to 150,000 distinct CDR3 sequences, about a fifth of which appear only once. Sequenced input: PBMCs or a T cell subset sorted from them (not recorded which). Source of these receptors: an adult woman who had mild COVID-19 (a few samples of this study predate the infection). Cell type and time point are not known. The conserved cysteine and the conserved F or W are not part of the CDR3 here. Where a row states a size, it is once, few, many or the class of an expanded clone; other rows omit it.

J: TRBJ1-5
length: 13
V: TRBV19
size: NA
CDR3: ASSEARGSNQPQH

J: TRBJ1-1
length: 13
V: TRBV4-1
size: NA
CDR3: ASSQTGSMNTEAF

J: TRBJ2-1
length: 13
V: TRBV5-1
size: NA
CDR3: ASSLAPSSYNEQF

J: TRBJ2-1
length: 12
V: TRBV5-1
size: NA
CDR3: ATKLGDPYNEQF

J: TRBJ2-2
length: 11
V: TRBV7-3
size: NA
CDR3: ASSLMSSGELF

J: TRBJ2-2
length: 14
V: TRBV3-1
size: few
CDR3: ASSQVLAGVLGELF

J: TRBJ2-2
length: 12
V: TRBV12-3/TRBV12-4
size: NA
CDR3: ASSSYGVPGELF

J: TRBJ2-7
length: 13
V: TRBV7-9
size: NA
CDR3: ASSPGTASSYEQY

J: TRBJ1-1
length: 11
V: TRBV30
size: few
CDR3: AWRLTVSGEAF

J: TRBJ1-2
length: 9
V: TRBV20-1
size: once
CDR3: SAGTGNGYT

J: TRBJ1-5
length: 13
V: TRBV12-3/TRBV12-4
size: NA
CDR3: ASSLMLLGNQPQH

J: TRBJ2-5
length: 13
V: TRBV5-1
size: NA
CDR3: ASSPGQGRDETQY

J: TRBJ2-7
length: 11
V: TRBV12-3/TRBV12-4
size: many
CDR3: ASSFSSGYEQY

J: TRBJ1-2
length: 12
V: TRBV6-1
size: NA
CDR3: ASSYLQGNRGYT

J: TRBJ2-5
length: 12
V: TRBV2
size: many
CDR3: ASSVWGQEETQY

J: TRBJ2-7
length: 10
V: TRBV2
size: NA
CDR3: ASWDRAYEQY

J: TRBJ2-1
length: 14
V: TRBV5-1
size: NA
CDR3: ASRSRGERAYNEQF

J: TRBJ2-1
length: 10
V: TRBV18
size: NA
CDR3: ASSPDYNEQF

J: TRBJ2-5
length: 12
V: TRBV11-2
size: few
CDR3: ASSSRRGSETQY

J: TRBJ2-7
length: 12
V: TRBV25-1
size: few
CDR3: ASRGNHPPYEQY

J: TRBJ2-1
length: 12
V: TRBV5-1
size: once
CDR3: ASSLAGTVNEQF

J: TRBJ2-3
length: 15
V: TRBV3-1
size: few
CDR3: ASSQVGTSGGTDTQY

J: TRBJ1-6
length: 12
V: TRBV20-1
size: few
CDR3: SATRGLHNSPLH

J: TRBJ2-2
length: 10
V: TRBV7-9
size: few
CDR3: ASSLASGELF

J: TRBJ2-1
length: 13
V: TRBV5-5
size: NA
CDR3: ASSSGGLGRVKQF

J: TRBJ2-3
length: 12
V: TRBV6-6
size: NA
CDR3: ASSSPGGGGTQY

J: TRBJ2-7
length: 13
V: TRBV6-6
size: many
CDR3: ASSRIRDGSYEQY

J: TRBJ1-5
length: 13
V: TRBV25-1
size: NA
CDR3: ASSESDRDIQPQH

J: TRBJ2-1
length: 15
V: TRBV5-1
size: NA
CDR3: ASSLGLGAHSYNEQF

J: TRBJ2-7
length: 11
V: TRBV7-3
size: few
CDR3: ASSIGTGREQY

J: TRBJ2-7
length: 11
V: TRBV29-1
size: many
CDR3: SVEPRGTYEQY

J: TRBJ2-1
length: 13
V: TRBV6-4
size: NA
CDR3: ASSEGGRSYNEQF

J: TRBJ1-5
length: 13
V: TRBV11-2
size: NA
CDR3: ASSSNWGGNQPQH

J: TRBJ2-3
length: 14
V: TRBV5-1
size: few
CDR3: ASSSGLAGTTDTQY

J: TRBJ2-1
length: 13
V: TRBV27
size: NA
CDR3: ASRPRALHSNEQF

J: TRBJ2-1
length: 12
V: TRBV7-3
size: NA
CDR3: ASSPGNGYNEQF

J: TRBJ2-2
length: 12
V: TRBV3-1
size: NA
CDR3: ASSQIRNTGELF

J: TRBJ1-2
length: 12
V: TRBV7-2
size: few
CDR3: ASSSGTGDRGYT

J: TRBJ2-7
length: 14
V: TRBV5-5
size: NA
CDR3: ASSRDPGVSLYEQY

J: TRBJ1-2
length: 13
V: TRBV12-3/TRBV12-4
size: NA
CDR3: ASSLSYRLNYGYT

J: TRBJ2-5
length: 13
V: TRBV7-7
size: many
CDR3: ASSLALAGQETQY

J: TRBJ2-1
length: 12
V: TRBV7-2
size: NA
CDR3: ASRTGGGVREQF

J: TRBJ2-1
length: 8
V: TRBV12-3/TRBV12-4
size: few
CDR3: ASSLIEQF

J: TRBJ2-2
length: 16
V: TRBV24-1
size: NA
CDR3: ATSDLAAGAPNTGELF

J: TRBJ2-2
length: 12
V: TRBV4-1
size: few
CDR3: ASGTASNTGELF

J: TRBJ2-7
length: 9
V: TRBV29-1
size: few
CDR3: SATLPYEQY

J: TRBJ2-7
length: 13
V: TRBV29-1
size: NA
CDR3: SVGPGGGFLYEQY

J: TRBJ2-7
length: 12
V: TRBV20-1
size: few
CDR3: SAGPSGSSYEQY

J: TRBJ2-3
length: 10
V: TRBV28
size: few
CDR3: ASNKQEDTQY

J: TRBJ2-1
length: 14
V: TRBV15
size: few
CDR3: ATSRDGAGSYNEQF